Following are 10 T cell receptor beta chains from one sample sequenced in a study of post-analysis software for immune sequencing data (dated by TCRdb to the mid-2010s). Study-level results and caveats: Significantly higher frequencies in patients than in controls were found for five TRBV segments, including TRBV5-6, TRBV5-1 and TRBV20-1.

The library was prepared using PCR. The sample was run on an Illumina HiSeq 2500. To reduce PCR and sequencing biases, unique molecular identifiers were incorporated into the TCR beta cDNA libraries. TCRdb reran the public reads through fastp at Q25 and MiXCR, keeping productive beta chains. For every CDR3 protein sequence, its rows merge into one entry that carries the most common genes and DNA. Recorded for this sample are hundreds of thousands of distinct CDR3 sequences; roughly 27% of them occurred a single time. The ten largest clones take up 0.5% to 0.6% of the sample. The antigens these receptors bind are not known. Sequencing was done on a sample of blood. The receptors derive from a girl between 5 and 17 years old with multiple sclerosis.

J is TRBJ2-2 and V is TRBV4-3; D not certain. This CDR3 has 16 residues. Germline V gives CDR1 LGHNA, CDR2 YSLEER. Trimming removed 1 base from V and 3 bases from J, with 12 bases in between. In DNA form, the CDR3 reads TGCGCCAGCAGCCAAGTGCCCCCCGGCGACACCGGGGAGCTGTTTTTT. This gives the protein CASSQVPPGDTGELFF.

This clonotype was counted many times. V is TRBV6-5 and J is TRBJ2-7; D possibly corresponds to TRBD2 (5 bases). Deletions cut 2 bases from V and 1 base from J, with 15 bases between. The CDR3 has 16 amino acids. Germline assignment: CDR1 MNHEY and CDR2 SVGAGI. The CDR3 region is CASSYAFSGGSYEQYF. CDR3 DNA: TGTGCCAGCAGTTACGCGTTCAGCGGCGGATCCTACGAGCAGTACTTC.

This clonotype was observed at least ten times. The gene calls are TRBV27 and TRBJ2-3; D unresolved. Looked up from germline, CDR1 is MNHEY and CDR2 is SMNVEV (reference sequence). This CDR3 is 13 amino acids long. V was trimmed by 3 bases and J by 3 bases, leaving 7 bases between them. Written as DNA, the CDR3 is TGTGCCAGCAGTTTTCGACTTACAGATACGCAGTATTTT. Translated, it gives CASSFRLTDTQYF.

This clonotype has a handful of counts. The V and J genes are TRBV7-9 and TRBJ2-7; D is possibly TRBD1 or TRBD2 (5 bases each). The CDR3 is 15 residues long. Trimming removed 0 bases from V and 4 bases from J, with 13 bases in between. Germline V gene data show CDR1 as SEHNR and CDR2 as FQNEAQ (reference sequence). CDR3: CASSLAGTAKYEQYF. CDR3 DNA sequence: TGTGCCAGCAGCTTAGCTGGGACGGCGAAATACGAGCAGTACTTC. The entire variable domain, with the rest obtained from reference TRBV7-9 and TRBJ2-7, is as follows: DTGVSQNPRHKITKRGQNVTFRCDPISEHNRLYWYRQTLGQGPEFLTYFQNEAQLEKSRLLSDRFSAERPKGSFSTLEIQRTEQGDSAMYLCASSLAGTAKYEQYFGPGTRLTVT.

The rearrangement links TRBV27 to TRBJ2-7; tentatively, D is TRBD1 or TRBD2 (5 bases each). The CDR3 consists of 14 residues. CDR1 and CDR2 (germline): MNHEY, SMNVEV (reference sequence). V was cut by 3 bases and J by 3 bases, with 12 bases left in between. CDR3 residues: CASSLSGTHYEQYF. The CDR3 nucleotides read TGTGCCAGCAGTTTGTCAGGGACCCACTACGAGCAGTACTTC.

This clonotype was counted a few times. The chain has TRBV7-2 and TRBJ2-7, with 7 bases aligning to TRBD1. The CDR3 totals 14 residues. Losses at the gene ends were 3 bases for V and 3 bases for J; bases not matched to a gene: 5. Germline assignment: CDR1 SGHTA and CDR2 FQGNSA. As DNA, the CDR3 is TGTGCCAGCAGCTTCCGGGACAGCATCTACGAGCAGTACTTC. Translating it yields CASSFRDSIYEQYF.

The rearrangement links TRBV10-1 to TRBJ2-1; 8 nucleotides line up with TRBD2. Germline CDR1 is WNHNN and CDR2 is SYGVQD (reference sequence). The CDR3 has 14 amino acids. J lost 8 bases, V lost 3 bases, and 6 bases had no gene match. The CDR3: CASSERGGFDEQFF. CDR3 coding DNA: TGCGCCAGCAGTGAACGGGGGGGGTTTGATGAGCAGTTCTTC.

The V and J genes are TRBV2 and TRBJ2-1; 12 bases map to TRBD2. The length of the CDR3 is 15 residues. Germline loops: CDR1 SNHLY, CDR2 FYNNEI. J lost 9 bases, V lost 7 bases, and 10 bases had no gene match. CDR3 amino acids: CASMLPGLAGGEQFF. The DNA of the CDR3 is TGTGCCAGCATGCTACCGGGACTAGCGGGCGGTGAGCAGTTCTTC.

This clonotype was seen at least ten times. This chain connects TRBV29-1 to TRBJ2-3, with no clear D. V lost 7 bases and J lost 2, with 1 base in between. CDR1 and CDR2 from the germline V gene are SQVTM and ANQGSEA. This CDR3 is built from 9 residues. The chain's CDR3 is CSDTDTQYF. CDR3 in DNA: TGCAGCGACACAGATACGCAGTATTTT.

This clonotype was detected only a few times. V is TRBV28 and J is TRBJ2-7, with D uncertain. V lost 6 bases and J 7 bases, leaving 19 bases between the germline ends. Germline CDR1 MDHEN, CDR2 SYDVKM. This CDR3 spans 14 amino acids. The CDR3 DNA sequence: TGTGCCAGCAGCCCACTGGCCTCTCCACGTGAGCAGTACTTC. It codes for CASSPLASPREQYF.